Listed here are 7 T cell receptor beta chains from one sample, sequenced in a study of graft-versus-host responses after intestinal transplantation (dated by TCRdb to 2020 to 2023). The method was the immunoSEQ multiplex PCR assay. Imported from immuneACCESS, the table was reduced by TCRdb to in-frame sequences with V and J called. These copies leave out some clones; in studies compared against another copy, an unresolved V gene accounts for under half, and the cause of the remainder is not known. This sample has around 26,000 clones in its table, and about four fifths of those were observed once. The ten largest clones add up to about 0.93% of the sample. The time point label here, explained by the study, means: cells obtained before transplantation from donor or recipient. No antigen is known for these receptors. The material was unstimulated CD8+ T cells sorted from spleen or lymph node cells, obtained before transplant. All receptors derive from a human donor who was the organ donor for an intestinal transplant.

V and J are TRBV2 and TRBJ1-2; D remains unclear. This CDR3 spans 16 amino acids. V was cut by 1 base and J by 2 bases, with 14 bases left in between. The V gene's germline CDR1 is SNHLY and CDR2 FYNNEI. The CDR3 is CASSEESGNLNYGYTF. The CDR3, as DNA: TGTGCCAGCAGTGAAGAGTCAGGCAATTTAAACTATGGCTACACCTTC.

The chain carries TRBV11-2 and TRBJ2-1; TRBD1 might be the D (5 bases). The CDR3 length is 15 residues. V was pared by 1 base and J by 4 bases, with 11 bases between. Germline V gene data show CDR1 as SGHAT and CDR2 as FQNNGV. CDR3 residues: CASSLGGVFYNEQFF. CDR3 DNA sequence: TGTGCCAGCAGCTTAGGGGGCGTGTTTTACAATGAGCAGTTCTTC.

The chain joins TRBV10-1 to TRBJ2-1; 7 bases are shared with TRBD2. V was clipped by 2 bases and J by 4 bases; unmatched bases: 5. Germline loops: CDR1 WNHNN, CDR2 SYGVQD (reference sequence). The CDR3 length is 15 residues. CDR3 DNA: TGCGCCAGCAGTGAGCCGGGAGGAAGGTACAATGAGCAGTTCTTC. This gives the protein CASSEPGGRYNEQFF.

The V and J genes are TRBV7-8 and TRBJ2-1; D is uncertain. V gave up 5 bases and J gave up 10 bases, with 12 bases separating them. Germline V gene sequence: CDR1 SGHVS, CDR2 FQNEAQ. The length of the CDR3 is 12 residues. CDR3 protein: CASSVGGWEQFF. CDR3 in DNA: TGTGCCAGCAGCGTAGGTGGGTGGGAGCAGTTCTTC.

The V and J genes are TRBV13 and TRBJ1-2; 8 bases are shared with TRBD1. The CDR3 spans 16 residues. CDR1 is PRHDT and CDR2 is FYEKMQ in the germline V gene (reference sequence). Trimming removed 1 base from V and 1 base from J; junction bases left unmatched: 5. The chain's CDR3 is CASSLAGQALNYGYTF. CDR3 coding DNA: TGTGCCAGCAGCTTAGCGGGACAGGCCCTTAACTATGGCTACACCTTC.

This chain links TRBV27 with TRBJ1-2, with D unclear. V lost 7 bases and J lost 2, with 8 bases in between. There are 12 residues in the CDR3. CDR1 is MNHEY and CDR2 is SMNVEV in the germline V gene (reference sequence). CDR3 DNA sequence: TGTGCCAGCAAATCAGGCAACTATGGCTACACCTTC. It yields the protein CASKSGNYGYTF.

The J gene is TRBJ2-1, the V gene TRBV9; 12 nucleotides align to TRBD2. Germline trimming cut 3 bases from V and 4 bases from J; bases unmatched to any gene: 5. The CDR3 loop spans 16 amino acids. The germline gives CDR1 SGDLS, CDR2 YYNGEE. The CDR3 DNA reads TGTGCCAGCAGCGGGACGACTAGCGGGAGTTACAATGAGCAGTTCTTC. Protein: CASSGTTSGSYNEQFF.